What follows describes a single T cell receptor (beta chain). Its antigen is unknown. Doses given second, at about 4 or about 12 weeks, were pooled. The data derive from a study of T cell responses to AZD1222 COVID-19 vaccine. Findings and limits, study-wide: Donors skewed white British and female; clonal diversity was possibly underestimated. Repertoire sampling was restricted to post-peak T cell response timepoints.

From germline, CDR1 is SGHNT and CDR2 YYREEE (reference sequence). Trimming stripped 0 bases from V and 3 bases from J, with 12 bases between. CDR3 length equals 15 residues. Only in-frame clones appear in the TCRdb table, and some are missing; sequencing was by immunoSEQ multiplex PCR. The sample holds around 100,000 clones, about 90% seen once. This TCR came from an adult who received the AZD1222 COVID-19 vaccine. V is TRBV5-4 and J is TRBJ1-2, with TRBD1 as a possible D gene (5 bases). Sequencing was performed on peripheral blood, taken 28 days after the second AZD1222 dose. The DNA of the CDR3 is TGTGCCAGCAGCTTGGTAGTGGGGCAGGACTATGGCTACACCTTC. Protein sequence: CASSLVVGQDYGYTF.